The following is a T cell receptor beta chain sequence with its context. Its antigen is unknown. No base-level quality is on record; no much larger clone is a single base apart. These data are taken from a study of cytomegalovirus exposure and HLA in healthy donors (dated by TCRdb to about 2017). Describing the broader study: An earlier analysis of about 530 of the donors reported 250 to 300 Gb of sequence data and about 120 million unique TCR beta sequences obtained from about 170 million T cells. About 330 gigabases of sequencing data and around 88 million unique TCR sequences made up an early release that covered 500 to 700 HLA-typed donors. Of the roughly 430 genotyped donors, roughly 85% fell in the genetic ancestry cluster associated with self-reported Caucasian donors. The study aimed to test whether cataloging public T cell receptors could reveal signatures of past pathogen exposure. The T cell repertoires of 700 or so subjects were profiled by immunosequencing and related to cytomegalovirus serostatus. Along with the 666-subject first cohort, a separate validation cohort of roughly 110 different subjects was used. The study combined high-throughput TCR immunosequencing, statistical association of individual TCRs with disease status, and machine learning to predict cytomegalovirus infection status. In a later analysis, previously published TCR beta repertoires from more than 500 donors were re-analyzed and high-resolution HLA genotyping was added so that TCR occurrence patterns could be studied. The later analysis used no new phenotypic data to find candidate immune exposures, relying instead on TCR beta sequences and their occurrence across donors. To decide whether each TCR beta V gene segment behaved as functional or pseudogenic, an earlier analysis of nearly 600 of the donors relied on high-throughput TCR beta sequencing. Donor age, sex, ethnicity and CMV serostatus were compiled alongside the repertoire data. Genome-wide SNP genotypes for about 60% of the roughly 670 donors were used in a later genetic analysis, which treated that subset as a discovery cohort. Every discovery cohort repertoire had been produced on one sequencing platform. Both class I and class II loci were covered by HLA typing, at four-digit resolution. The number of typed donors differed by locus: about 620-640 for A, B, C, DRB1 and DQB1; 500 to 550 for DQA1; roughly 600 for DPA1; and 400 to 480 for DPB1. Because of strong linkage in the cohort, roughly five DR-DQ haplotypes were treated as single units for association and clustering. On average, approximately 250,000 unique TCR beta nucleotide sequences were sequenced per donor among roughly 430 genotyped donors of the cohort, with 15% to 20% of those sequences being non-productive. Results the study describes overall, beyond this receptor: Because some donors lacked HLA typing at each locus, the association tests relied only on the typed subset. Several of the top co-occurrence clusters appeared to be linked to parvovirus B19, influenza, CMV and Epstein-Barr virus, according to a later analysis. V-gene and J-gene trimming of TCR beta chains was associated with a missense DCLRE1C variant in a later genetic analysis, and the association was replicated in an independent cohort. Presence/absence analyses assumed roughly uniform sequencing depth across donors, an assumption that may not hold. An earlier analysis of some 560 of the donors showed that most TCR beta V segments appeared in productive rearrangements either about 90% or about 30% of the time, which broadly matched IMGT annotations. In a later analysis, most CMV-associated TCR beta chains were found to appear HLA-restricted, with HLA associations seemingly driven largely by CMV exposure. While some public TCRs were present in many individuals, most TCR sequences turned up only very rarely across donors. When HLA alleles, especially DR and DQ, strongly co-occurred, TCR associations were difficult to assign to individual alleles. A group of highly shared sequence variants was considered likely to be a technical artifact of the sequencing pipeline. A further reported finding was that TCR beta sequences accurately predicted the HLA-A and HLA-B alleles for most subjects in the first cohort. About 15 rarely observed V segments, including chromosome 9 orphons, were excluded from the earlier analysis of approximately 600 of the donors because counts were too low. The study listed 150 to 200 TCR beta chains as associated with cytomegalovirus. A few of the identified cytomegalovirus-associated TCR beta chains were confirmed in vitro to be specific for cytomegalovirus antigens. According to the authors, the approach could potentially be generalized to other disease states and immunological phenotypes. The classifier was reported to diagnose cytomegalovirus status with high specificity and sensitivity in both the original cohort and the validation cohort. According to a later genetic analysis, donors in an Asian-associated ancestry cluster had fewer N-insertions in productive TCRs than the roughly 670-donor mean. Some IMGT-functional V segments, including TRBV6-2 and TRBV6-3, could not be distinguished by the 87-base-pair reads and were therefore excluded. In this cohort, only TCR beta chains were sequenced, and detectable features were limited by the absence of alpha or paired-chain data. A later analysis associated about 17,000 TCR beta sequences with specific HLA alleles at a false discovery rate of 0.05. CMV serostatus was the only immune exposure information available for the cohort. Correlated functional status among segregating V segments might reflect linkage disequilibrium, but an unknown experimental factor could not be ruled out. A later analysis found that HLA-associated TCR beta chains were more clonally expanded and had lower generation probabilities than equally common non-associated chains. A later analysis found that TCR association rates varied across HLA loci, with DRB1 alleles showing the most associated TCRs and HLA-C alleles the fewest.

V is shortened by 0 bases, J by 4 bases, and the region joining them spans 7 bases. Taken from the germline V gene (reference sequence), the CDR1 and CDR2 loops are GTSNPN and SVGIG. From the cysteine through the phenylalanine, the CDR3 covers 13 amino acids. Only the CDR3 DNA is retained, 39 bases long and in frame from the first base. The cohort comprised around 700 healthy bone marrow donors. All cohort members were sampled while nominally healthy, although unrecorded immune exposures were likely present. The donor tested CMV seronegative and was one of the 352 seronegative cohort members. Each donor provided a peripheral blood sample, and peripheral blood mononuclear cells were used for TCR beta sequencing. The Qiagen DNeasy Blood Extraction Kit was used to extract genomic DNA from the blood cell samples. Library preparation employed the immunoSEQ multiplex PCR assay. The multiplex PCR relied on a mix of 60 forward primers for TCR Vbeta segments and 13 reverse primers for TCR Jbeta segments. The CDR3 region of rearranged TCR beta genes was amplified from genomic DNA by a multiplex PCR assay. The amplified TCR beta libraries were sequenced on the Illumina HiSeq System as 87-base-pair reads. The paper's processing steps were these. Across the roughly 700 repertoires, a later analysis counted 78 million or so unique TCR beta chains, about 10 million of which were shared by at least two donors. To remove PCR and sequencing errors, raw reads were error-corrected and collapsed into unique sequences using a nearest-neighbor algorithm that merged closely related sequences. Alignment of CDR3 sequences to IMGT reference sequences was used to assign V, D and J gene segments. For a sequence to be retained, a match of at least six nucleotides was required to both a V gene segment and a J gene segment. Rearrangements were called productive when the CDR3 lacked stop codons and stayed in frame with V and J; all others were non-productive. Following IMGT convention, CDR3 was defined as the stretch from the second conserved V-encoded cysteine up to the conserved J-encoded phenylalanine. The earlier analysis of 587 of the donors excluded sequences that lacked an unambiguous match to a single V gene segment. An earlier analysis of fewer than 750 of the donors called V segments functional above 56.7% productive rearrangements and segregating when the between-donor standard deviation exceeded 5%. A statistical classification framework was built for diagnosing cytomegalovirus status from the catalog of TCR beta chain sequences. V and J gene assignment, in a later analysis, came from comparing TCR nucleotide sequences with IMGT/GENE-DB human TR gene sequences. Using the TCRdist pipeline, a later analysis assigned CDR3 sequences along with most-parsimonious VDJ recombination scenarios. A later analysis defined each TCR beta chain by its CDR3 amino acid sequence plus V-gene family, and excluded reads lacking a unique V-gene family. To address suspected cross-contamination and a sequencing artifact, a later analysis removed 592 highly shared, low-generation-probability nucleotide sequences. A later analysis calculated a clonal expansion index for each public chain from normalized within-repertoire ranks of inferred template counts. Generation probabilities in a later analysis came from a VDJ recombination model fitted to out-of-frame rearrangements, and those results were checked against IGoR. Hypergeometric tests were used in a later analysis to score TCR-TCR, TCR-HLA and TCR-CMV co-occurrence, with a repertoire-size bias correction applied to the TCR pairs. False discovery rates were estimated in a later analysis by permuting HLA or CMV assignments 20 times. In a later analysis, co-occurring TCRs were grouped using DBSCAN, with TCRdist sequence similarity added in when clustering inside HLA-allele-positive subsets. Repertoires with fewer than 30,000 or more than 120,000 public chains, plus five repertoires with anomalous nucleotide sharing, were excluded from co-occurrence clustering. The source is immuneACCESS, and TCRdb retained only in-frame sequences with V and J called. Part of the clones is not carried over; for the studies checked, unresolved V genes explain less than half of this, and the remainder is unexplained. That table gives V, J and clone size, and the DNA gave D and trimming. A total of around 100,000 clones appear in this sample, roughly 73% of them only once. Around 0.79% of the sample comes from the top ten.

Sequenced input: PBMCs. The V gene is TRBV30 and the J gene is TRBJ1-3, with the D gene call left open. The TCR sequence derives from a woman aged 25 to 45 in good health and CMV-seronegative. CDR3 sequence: CAWSVDTGNTIYF. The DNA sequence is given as TGTGCCTGGAGTGTTGACACGGGAAACACCATATATTTT.